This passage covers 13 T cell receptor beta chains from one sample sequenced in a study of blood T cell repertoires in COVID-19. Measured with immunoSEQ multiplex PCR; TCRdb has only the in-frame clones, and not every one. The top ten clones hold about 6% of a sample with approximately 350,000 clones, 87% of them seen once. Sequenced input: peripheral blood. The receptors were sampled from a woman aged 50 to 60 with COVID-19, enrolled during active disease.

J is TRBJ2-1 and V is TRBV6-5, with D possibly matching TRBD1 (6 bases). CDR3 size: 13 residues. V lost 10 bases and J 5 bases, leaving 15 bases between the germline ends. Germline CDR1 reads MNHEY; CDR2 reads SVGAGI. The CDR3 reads CATLLGANNEQFF. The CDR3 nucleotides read TGTGCCACCCTCCTGGGGGCTAACAATGAGCAGTTCTTC.

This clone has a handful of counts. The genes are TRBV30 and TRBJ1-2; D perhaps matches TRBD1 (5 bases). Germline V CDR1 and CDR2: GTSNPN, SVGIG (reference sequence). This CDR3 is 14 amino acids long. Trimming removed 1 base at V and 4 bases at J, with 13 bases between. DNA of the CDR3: TGTGCCTGGAGTGGGGCAGGGTGGGGCTATGGCTACACCTTC. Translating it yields CAWSGAGWGYGYTF.

The CDR3: CASSQWLLVSGGEQFF. The CDR3 nucleotides are TGCGCCAGCAGCCAATGGCTATTGGTTAGCGGGGGGGAGCAGTTCTTC. The chain uses TRBV4-1 and TRBJ2-1; 10 bases match TRBD2. Germline V gives CDR1 MGHRA, CDR2 YSYEKL. The V and J ends lost 2 bases and 10 bases, in that order; junction bases with no gene match: 11. The CDR3 is made up of 16 amino acids.

CDR3 in DNA: TGTGCCAGTAGTCCAATATTAGGAGGGACCAATCAGCCCCAGCATTTT. Its protein product is CASSPILGGTNQPQHF. This chain links TRBV19 with TRBJ1-5, with D perhaps TRBD1 (5 bases). CDR3 length: 16 amino acids. The ends were cut back, 5 bases at V and 3 bases at J, with 17 bases in the middle. Germline V gene data show CDR1 as LNHDA and CDR2 as SQIVND (reference sequence).

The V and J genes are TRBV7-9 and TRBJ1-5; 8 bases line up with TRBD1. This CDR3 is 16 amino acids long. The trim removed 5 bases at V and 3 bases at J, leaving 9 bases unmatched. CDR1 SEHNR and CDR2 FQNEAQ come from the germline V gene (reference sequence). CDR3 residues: CASSPGQGGHNQPQHF. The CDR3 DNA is TGTGCCAGCAGCCCTGGACAGGGCGGCCACAATCAGCCCCAGCATTTT.

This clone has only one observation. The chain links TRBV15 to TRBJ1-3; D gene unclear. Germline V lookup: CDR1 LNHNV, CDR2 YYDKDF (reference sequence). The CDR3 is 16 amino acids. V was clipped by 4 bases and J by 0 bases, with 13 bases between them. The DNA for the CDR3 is TGTGCCACCAGCATAGGATTGACTGACTCTGGAAACACCATATATTTT. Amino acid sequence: CATSIGLTDSGNTIYF.

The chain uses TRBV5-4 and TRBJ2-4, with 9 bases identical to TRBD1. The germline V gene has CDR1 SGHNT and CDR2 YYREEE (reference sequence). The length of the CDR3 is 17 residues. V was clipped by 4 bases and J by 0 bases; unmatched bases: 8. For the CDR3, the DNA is TGTGCCAGCAGCCCCCTAACAGGGGGCCTAGCCAAAAACATTCAGTACTTC. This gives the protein CASSPLTGGLAKNIQYF.

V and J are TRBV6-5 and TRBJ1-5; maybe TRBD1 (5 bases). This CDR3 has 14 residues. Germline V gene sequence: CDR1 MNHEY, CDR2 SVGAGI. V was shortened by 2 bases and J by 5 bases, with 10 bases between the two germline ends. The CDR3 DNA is TGTGCCAGCAGTTACGGGGGGGGTCATCAGCCCCAGCATTTT. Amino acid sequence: CASSYGGGHQPQHF.

The CDR3 loop reads CASSKEVRGRGTGELFF. The CDR3 DNA follows: TGTGCCAGCAGCAAAGAGGTGCGAGGGAGGGGCACCGGGGAGCTGTTTTTT. This rearrangement joins TRBV21-1 to TRBJ2-2; TRBD2 is the table's D call and was not checked against the DNA. TRBV21-1 is listed as a pseudogene. This CDR3 contains 17 residues.

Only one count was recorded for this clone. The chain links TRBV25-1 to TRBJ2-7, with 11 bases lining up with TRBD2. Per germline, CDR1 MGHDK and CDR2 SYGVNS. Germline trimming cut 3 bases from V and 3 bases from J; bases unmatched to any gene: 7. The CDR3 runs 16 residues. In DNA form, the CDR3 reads TGTGCCAGCAGTGACTCAGCTAGCGGGAGGCTCTACGAGCAGTACTTC. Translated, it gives CASSDSASGRLYEQYF.

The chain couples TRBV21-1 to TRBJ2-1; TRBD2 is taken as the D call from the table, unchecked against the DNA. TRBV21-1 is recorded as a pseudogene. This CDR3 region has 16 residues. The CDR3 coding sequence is TGTGCCAGCAGCAAAAGGGGAGGGGCAGGGTGCGATGAGCAGTTCTTC. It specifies CASSKRGGAGCDEQFF.

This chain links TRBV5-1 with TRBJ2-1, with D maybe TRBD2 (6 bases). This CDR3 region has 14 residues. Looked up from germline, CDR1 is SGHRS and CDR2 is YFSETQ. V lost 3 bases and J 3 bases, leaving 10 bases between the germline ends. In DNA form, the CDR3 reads TGCGCCAGCAGCTACTTCGGGAGCTACAATGAGCAGTTCTTC. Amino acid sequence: CASSYFGSYNEQFF. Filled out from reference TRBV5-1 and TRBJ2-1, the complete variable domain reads KAGVTQTPRYLIKTRGQQVTLSCSPISGHRSVSWYQQTPGQGLQFLFEYFSETQRNKGNFPGRFSGRQFSNSRSEMNVSTLELGDSALYLCASSYFGSYNEQFFGPGTRLTVL.

DNA of the CDR3: TGTGCCAGCAGCCAAGACAGGGGCTATGGCTACACCTTC. Protein: CASSQDRGYGYTF. This rearrangement joins TRBV7-9 to TRBJ1-2, with 8 bases aligning to TRBD1. CDR3 length: 13 amino acids. Germline trimming cut 5 bases from V and 4 bases from J; bases unmatched to any gene: 3. CDR1 SEHNR and CDR2 FQNEAQ come from the germline V gene (reference sequence).